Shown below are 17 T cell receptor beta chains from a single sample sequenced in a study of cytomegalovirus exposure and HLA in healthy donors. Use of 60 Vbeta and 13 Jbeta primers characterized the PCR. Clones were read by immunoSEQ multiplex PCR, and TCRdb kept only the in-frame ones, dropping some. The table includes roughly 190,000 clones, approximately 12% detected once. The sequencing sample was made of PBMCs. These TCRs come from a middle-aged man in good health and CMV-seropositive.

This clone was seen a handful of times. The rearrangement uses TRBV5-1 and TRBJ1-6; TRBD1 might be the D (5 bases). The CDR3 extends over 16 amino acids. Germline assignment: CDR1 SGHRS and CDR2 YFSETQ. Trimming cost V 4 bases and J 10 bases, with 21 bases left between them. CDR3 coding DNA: TGCGCCAGCAGCCCGGTGGGGGGGAAGTTGAGCTCACCCCTCCACTTT. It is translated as CASSPVGGKLSSPLHF.

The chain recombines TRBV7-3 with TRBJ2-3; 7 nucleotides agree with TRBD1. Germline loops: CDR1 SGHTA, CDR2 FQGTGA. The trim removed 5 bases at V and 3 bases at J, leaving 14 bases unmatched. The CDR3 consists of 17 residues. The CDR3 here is CASSKSGVGRGTDTQYF. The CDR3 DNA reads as TGTGCCAGCAGCAAAAGCGGAGTGGGCAGGGGGACAGATACGCAGTATTTT.

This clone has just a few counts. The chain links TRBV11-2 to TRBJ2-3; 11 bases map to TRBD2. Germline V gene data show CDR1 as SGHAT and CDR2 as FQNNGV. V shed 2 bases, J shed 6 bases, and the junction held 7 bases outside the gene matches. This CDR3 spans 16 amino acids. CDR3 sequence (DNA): TGTGCCAGCAGCTTAAACCTAGCGGGGGGAGTGGATACGCAGTATTTT. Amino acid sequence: CASSLNLAGGVDTQYF.

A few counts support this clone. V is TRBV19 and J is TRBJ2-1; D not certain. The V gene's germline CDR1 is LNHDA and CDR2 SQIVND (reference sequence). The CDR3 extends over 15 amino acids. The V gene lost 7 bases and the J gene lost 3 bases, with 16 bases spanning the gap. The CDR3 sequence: CASTPSQVLYNEQFF. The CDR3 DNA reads TGTGCCAGTACCCCGTCCCAGGTCCTCTACAATGAGCAGTTCTTC.

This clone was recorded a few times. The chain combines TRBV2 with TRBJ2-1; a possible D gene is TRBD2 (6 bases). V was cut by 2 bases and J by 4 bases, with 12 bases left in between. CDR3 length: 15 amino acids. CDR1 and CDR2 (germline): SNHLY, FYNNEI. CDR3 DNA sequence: TGTGCCAGCAGTGAACTAGCGACCCTTTACAATGAGCAGTTCTTC. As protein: CASSELATLYNEQFF. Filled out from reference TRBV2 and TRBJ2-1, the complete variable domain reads EPEVTQTPSHQVTQMGQEVILRCVPISNHLYFYWYRQILGQKVEFLVSFYNNEISEKSEIFDDQFSVERPDGSNFTLKIRSTKLEDSAMYFCASSELATLYNEQFFGPGTRLTVL.

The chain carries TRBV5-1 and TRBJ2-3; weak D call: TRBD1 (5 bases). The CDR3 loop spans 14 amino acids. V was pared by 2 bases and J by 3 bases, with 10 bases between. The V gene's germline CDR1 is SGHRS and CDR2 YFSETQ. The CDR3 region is CASSFRVETDTQYF. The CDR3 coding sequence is TGCGCCAGCAGCTTCAGGGTGGAGACAGATACGCAGTATTTT.

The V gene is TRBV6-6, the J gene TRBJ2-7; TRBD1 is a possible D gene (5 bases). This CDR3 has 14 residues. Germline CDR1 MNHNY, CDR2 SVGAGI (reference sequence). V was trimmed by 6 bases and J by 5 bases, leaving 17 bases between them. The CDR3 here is CASRLQAAQDEQYF. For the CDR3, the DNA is TGTGCCAGCAGATTACAGGCGGCTCAGGACGAGCAGTACTTC.

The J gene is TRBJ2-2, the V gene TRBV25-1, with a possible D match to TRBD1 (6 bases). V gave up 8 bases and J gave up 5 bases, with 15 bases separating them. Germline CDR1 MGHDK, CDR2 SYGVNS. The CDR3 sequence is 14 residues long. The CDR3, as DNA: TGTGCCAGCGCCCCGTTTGGACAGACCGGGGAGCTGTTTTTT. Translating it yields CASAPFGQTGELFF.

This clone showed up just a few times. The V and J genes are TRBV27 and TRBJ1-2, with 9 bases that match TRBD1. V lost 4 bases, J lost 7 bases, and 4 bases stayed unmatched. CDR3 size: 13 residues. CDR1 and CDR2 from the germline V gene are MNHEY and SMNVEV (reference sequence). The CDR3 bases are TGTGCCAGCAGTTCTTACAGGGGGCTTGGCTACACCTTC. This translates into CASSSYRGLGYTF.

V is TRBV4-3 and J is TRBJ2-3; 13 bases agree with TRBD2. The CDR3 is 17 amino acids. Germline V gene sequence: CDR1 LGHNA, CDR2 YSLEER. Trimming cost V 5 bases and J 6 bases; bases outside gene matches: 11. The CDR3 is CASSEQTSGGARDTQYF. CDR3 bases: TGCGCCAGCAGCGAACAAACTAGCGGGGGGGCCAGGGATACGCAGTATTTT.

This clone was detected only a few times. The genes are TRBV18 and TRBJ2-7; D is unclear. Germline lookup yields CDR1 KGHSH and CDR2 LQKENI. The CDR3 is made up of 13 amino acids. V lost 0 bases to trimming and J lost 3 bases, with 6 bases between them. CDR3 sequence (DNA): TGTGCCAGCTCACCACCGATAGACTACGAGCAGTACTTC. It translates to CASSPPIDYEQYF.

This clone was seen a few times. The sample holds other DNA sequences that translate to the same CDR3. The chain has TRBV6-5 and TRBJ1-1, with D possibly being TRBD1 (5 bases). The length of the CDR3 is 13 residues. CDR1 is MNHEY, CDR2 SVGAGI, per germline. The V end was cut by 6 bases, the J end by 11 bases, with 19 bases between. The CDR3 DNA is TGTGCCAGCAGCCCACCAGGGCTCGGAGGGGCTTTCTTT. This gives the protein CASSPPGLGGAFF.

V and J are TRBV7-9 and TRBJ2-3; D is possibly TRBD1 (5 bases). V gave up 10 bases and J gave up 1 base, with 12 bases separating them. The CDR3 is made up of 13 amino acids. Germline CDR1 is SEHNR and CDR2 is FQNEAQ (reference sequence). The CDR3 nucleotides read TGTGCCACCTCTCTAGGGGGCACAGATACGCAGTATTTT. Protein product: CATSLGGTDTQYF.

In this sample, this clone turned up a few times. The CDR3 reads CASSPGQGSNYGYTF. The CDR3 nucleotides read TGTGCCAGCTCACCTGGACAGGGTAGCAACTATGGCTACACCTTC. The chain couples TRBV18 to TRBJ1-2; 8 bases fit TRBD1. V gave up 3 bases and J gave up 2 bases; unmatched junction bases: 5. Germline CDR1 is KGHSH and CDR2 is LQKENI. CDR3 length: 15 amino acids.

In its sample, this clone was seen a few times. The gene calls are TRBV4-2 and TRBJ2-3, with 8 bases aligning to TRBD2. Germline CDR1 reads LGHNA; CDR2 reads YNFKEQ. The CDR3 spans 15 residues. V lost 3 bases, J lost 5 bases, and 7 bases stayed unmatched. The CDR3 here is CASSQGGGPGDTQYF. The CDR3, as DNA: TGTGCCAGCAGCCAGGGCGGGGGGCCAGGAGATACGCAGTATTTT.

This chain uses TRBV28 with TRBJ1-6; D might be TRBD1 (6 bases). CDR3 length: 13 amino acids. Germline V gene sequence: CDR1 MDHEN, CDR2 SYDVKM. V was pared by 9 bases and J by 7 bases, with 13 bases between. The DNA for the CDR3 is TGTGCCAGTGCAGGGGCAGGAAATTCACCCCTCCACTTT. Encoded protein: CASAGAGNSPLHF.

The CDR3 DNA is TGTGCCAGCAGACCCTCGACAGGAAAGGGCTACACCTTC. It codes for CASRPSTGKGYTF. V usage is TRBV6-5 and J usage is TRBJ1-2, with D perhaps matching TRBD1 (6 bases). Trimming took off 6 bases at V and 8 bases at J, with 16 bases between the two ends. The CDR3 contains 13 residues. Per germline, CDR1 MNHEY and CDR2 SVGAGI.